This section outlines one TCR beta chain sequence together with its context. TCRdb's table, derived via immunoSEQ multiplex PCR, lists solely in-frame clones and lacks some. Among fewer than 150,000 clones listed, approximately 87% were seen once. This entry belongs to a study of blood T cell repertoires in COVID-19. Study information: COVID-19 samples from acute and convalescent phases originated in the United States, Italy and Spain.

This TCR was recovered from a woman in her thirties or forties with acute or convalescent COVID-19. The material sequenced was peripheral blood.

The DNA for the CDR3 is TGTGCCAGCTCACCGATACAGGGAGCTCAGGAAAAACTGTTTTTT. Translation gives CASSPIQGAQEKLFF. The chain combines TRBV18 with TRBJ1-4, with D possibly matching TRBD1 (6 bases). Trimming took 3 bases from V and 8 from J, leaving 16 bases between them. The CDR3 loop spans 15 amino acids. Germline V CDR1 and CDR2: KGHSH, LQKENI.